The T cell receptor (beta chain) described here comes from a study of human T cells and chemical hapten exposure. Looking at the study overall: Patch tests put 0.01% DPC on the upper back, and the results were checked at 6 days.

Sample time point: pre-sensitization, week 0. Treatment noted: therapeutic diphenylcyclopropenone sensitization with weekly scalp DPC. The CDR3 totals 13 residues. V lost 11 bases to trimming and J lost 3 bases, with 17 bases between them. Germline lookup yields CDR1 MDHEN and CDR2 SYDVKM. For the library, individual cDNA molecules each received unique molecular identifiers. TCRdb called the RACE reads again in MiXCR, with one record for every CDR3 protein. The profile shows more than 300,000 distinct CDR3 sequences, 5.5% of them singletons. Notes on the study in general: The donors suffered from alopecia, so their immune response may not match that of healthy people. Once DPC sensitization occurred, TCRs above 1 in 1000 frequency showed no change.

About this clonotype itself: Its specificity is unknown.

This material consisted of whole blood, taken in connection with sensitization to the hapten diphenylcyclopropenone (DPC). The TCR comes from a woman under 30 with alopecia areata. Some clones in this sample may be carry-over from other donors' samples. The genes are TRBV28 and TRBJ2-7, with D unresolved. The CDR3 region is CAVTRASSYEQYF. CDR3 in DNA: TGTGCCGTCACAAGGGCGAGCAGCTACGAGCAGTACTTC.